This section outlines one TCR beta chain sequence together with its context. Its antigen is unknown. This CDR3 is 13 amino acids long. V trimming: 6 bases; J trimming: 5 bases; junction bases outside the gene matches: 9. CDR1 and CDR2 (germline): GTSNPN, SVGIG (reference sequence). These data come from a study of beta chain features in type 1 diabetes. Study-wide results and limits: The naive, central memory and Treg TCRB repertoires showed an apparent similarity that was greater among patients than among healthy donors. Whether TCRB rearrangement is influenced by HLA type went unresolved here. Type 1 diabetes patients had VDJ junctions that carried fewer insertions and more deletions.

Expressed TCRB transcripts got sequenced, as all isolated RNA was reverse transcribed. The table came from immunoSEQ multiplex PCR; TCRdb's copy has only in-frame clones and leaves some out. There are around 300,000 clones in the sample; 12% to 15% occur only once, and under 8.5% lies in the top ten. Sequencing used central memory CD4+ T cells from blood. J is TRBJ1-2 and V is TRBV30; 7 bases match TRBD1. The sequence was obtained from a man aged 25-40 years in good health. The CDR3 loop is CACTSMTGYGYTF. CDR3 sequence (DNA): TGTGCCTGTACATCCATGACAGGGTATGGCTACACCTTC.